These 21 T cell receptor beta chains were sequenced from one sample in a study of regulatory T cells in long-lasting Graves disease. Time point: persistent/refractory GD, antithyroid drugs over 5 years with positive TRAb. RNA extracted from PBMCs served as the sequencing template. Relying on iRepertoire HTBI primers and Arm-PCR of CDR3 regions, the team built TCR beta libraries. TCRdb passed the multiplex PCR reads through MiXCR, listing each CDR3 protein once. The table lists roughly 300,000 distinct CDR3 sequences, 22% of them singletons. The specimen comprised peripheral blood mononuclear cells (PBMCs), sampled when the disease was refractory, from a patient treated with antithyroid drugs. These receptors originate from a female donor with Graves disease.

The chain is built from TRBV5-6 and TRBJ1-6; 8 bases are a match to TRBD1. Germline loops: CDR1 SGHDT, CDR2 YYEEEE. V was pared by 0 bases and J by 8 bases, with 7 bases of the junction left unmatched. CDR3 length: 16 amino acids. This chain's CDR3 is CASSLASGTGDSPLHF. CDR3 nucleotide sequence: TGTGCCAGCAGCTTGGCCTCCGGGACAGGAGATTCACCCCTCCACTTT. Full variable domain (rest looked up from reference TRBV5-6 and TRBJ1-6): DAGVTQSPTHLIKTRGQQVTLRCSPKSGHDTVSWYQQALGQGPQFIFQYYEEEERQRGNFPDRFSGHQFPNYSSELNVNALLLGDSALYLCASSLASGTGDSPLHFGNGTRLTVT.

The rearrangement joins TRBV9 to TRBJ1-5, with D possibly matching TRBD1 (5 bases). This CDR3 has 14 residues. Trimming took 3 bases from V and 7 from J, leaving 14 bases between them. Germline CDR1 SGDLS, CDR2 YYNGEE. In DNA form, the CDR3 reads TGTGCCAGCAGCGCGCTGGGGGGTAGCCAGCCCCAGCATTTT. Translated, it gives CASSALGGSQPQHF.

This clonotype was counted many times. This chain links TRBV7-2 with TRBJ1-5; D gene ambiguous. Germline values: CDR1 SGHTA, CDR2 FQGNSA. The CDR3 contains 13 residues. V lost 1 base and J 10 bases, leaving 11 bases between the germline ends. CDR3 sequence: CASSLEPSGPQHF. DNA of the CDR3: TGTGCCAGCAGCTTAGAACCCTCGGGACCCCAGCATTTT.

This clonotype was found a few times. J is TRBJ2-7 and V is TRBV20-1, with a possible D match to TRBD2 (7 bases). The CDR3 has 14 residues. Trimming pared 5 bases from V and 3 bases from J, leaving 17 bases between. Germline CDR1 reads DFQATT; CDR2 reads SNEGSKA (reference sequence). CDR3 bases: TGCAGTGCTGGGGGGGACACCCTCCTCTACGAGCAGTACTTC. Its translation: CSAGGDTLLYEQYF.

This clonotype was seen repeatedly, ten times or more. The CDR3 DNA sequence: TGTGCCAGCAGCGCGGGGGCTACTTACGAGCAGTACTTC. Residues: CASSAGATYEQYF. This rearrangement joins TRBV9 to TRBJ2-7; D may correspond to TRBD1 or TRBD2 (6 bases each). The V gene lost 3 bases and the J gene lost 4 bases, with 11 bases spanning the gap. The germline gives CDR1 SGDLS, CDR2 YYNGEE. The CDR3 has 13 amino acids.

This clonotype was counted between two and nine times. The rearrangement links TRBV24-1 to TRBJ2-2; 10 positions agree with TRBD1. The V segment lost 4 bases and the J segment 3 bases; nucleotides outside the gene matches: 1. Germline V gene lookup returns CDR1 KGHDR and CDR2 SFDVKD. CDR3 length: 15 residues. This CDR3 reads CATSDGTGDTGELFF. In DNA, the CDR3 is TGTGCCACCAGTGACGGGACAGGGGACACCGGGGAGCTGTTTTTT.

This clonotype was found a few times. The chain is built from TRBV5-6 and TRBJ1-2; 9 bases align to TRBD1. The length of the CDR3 is 14 residues. Germline loops: CDR1 SGHDT, CDR2 YYEEEE. Trimming at V came to 2 bases and at J to 6 bases, leaving 5 bases not matched to a gene. The CDR3 region is CASSLPQGADGYTF. CDR3 nucleotides: TGTGCCAGCAGCTTACCACAGGGGGCAGATGGCTACACCTTC.

The chain joins TRBV24-1 to TRBJ2-2, with D hard to call. This CDR3 comprises 14 residues. Trimming took off 3 bases at V and 6 bases at J, with 10 bases between the two ends. Germline CDR1 is KGHDR and CDR2 is SFDVKD. The chain's CDR3 is CATSDQWVPGELFF. In nucleotides, the CDR3 is TGTGCCACCAGTGATCAGTGGGTTCCCGGGGAGCTGTTTTTT.

This chain joins TRBV7-2 and TRBJ2-2; 7 positions match TRBD1. CDR1 and CDR2 from the germline V gene are SGHTA and FQGNSA. The J segment lost 5 bases and the V segment lost 3 bases, leaving 3 bases of the junction unmatched. The CDR3 is 14 amino acids. For the CDR3, the DNA is TGTGCCAGCAGCTTCGACAGGGTGACCGGGGAGCTGTTTTTT. It encodes CASSFDRVTGELFF.

This clonotype was seen many times. V gene TRBV15 combines with J gene TRBJ1-1; the match to TRBD1 covers 8 bases. CDR3 size: 15 residues. Trimming at V came to 3 bases and at J to 1 base, leaving 4 bases not matched to a gene. Germline V gene lookup returns CDR1 LNHNV and CDR2 YYDKDF (reference sequence). The chain's CDR3 is CATSSWGTGNTEAFF. The CDR3 nucleotides are TGTGCCACCAGCAGCTGGGGGACAGGGAACACTGAAGCTTTCTTT.

V and J are TRBV6-4 and TRBJ1-3, with D unresolved. Germline assignment: CDR1 MRHNA and CDR2 SNTAGT. The length of the CDR3 is 16 residues. V lost 0 bases and J lost 3, with 12 bases in between. CDR3 loop: CASSDSEEMFGNTIYF. In DNA, the CDR3 is TGTGCCAGCAGTGACTCGGAGGAGATGTTTGGAAACACCATATATTTT.

This clonotype was detected ten times or more. The chain carries TRBV28 and TRBJ2-7; 8 bases agree with TRBD2. The V gene end was trimmed by 4 bases and the J gene end by 3 bases; junction bases not matched to a gene: 8. CDR1 is MDHEN, CDR2 SYDVKM, per germline. The CDR3 has 15 residues. Written as DNA, the CDR3 is TGTGCCAGCAGTTATCGGGAGGGCCTTGGCTACGAGCAGTACTTC. Its translation is CASSYREGLGYEQYF.

This clonotype was counted once. The chain is built from TRBV6-2 or TRBV6-3 and TRBJ2-3; no reliable D call. Germline V gives CDR1 MNHEY, CDR2 SVGEGT. The CDR3 sequence is 17 residues long. V was cut by 0 bases and J by 0 bases, with 13 bases left in between. CDR3 protein: CASSYSTASRSTDTQYF. The CDR3 DNA reads TGTGCCAGCAGTTACTCGACCGCCAGCCGAAGCACAGATACGCAGTATTTT.

The chain carries TRBV10-3 and TRBJ2-5; 9 bases map to TRBD1. The CDR3 runs to 16 residues. Germline lookup yields CDR1 ENHRY and CDR2 SYGVKD. Losses at the gene ends were 0 bases for V and 2 bases for J; bases not matched to a gene: 4. The CDR3 DNA reads TGTGCCATCAGTGAGTCGACAGGGGGTCGTCAAGAGACCCAGTACTTC. This sequence encodes CAISESTGGRQETQYF.

The V and J genes are TRBV27 and TRBJ2-1; D is unclear. The CDR3 runs to 14 residues. The germline CDR1 and CDR2 sequences are MNHEY and SMNVEV (reference sequence). The V end was cut by 3 bases, the J end by 6 bases, with 12 bases between. The CDR3 coding sequence is TGTGCCAGCAGTTTTTCTGGGGTCGCCAATGAGCAGTTCTTC. Residues: CASSFSGVANEQFF.

Comments on this clonotype: The junction differs from germline at one of its ends, possibly a read error. This chain joins TRBV30 and TRBJ1-2, with D perhaps matching TRBD1 (5 bases). Germline CDR1 reads GTSNPN; CDR2 reads SVGIG (reference sequence). The CDR3 has 11 residues. CDR3: CARSQGYGYTF. In nucleotides, the CDR3 is TGTGCCAGGAGTCAGGGCTACGGCTACACCTTC.

This clonotype appeared many times. J is TRBJ2-5 and V is TRBV29-1, with TRBD2 matching over 12 bases. The CDR3 consists of 14 residues. Trimming removed 8 bases from V and 4 bases from J; junction bases left unmatched: 8. Per germline, CDR1 SQVTM and CDR2 ANQGSEA. CDR3 sequence reads: CSSATSGSLETQYF. In nucleotides, the CDR3 is TGCAGCTCCGCGACTAGCGGGAGTCTAGAGACCCAGTACTTC.

This chain joins TRBV20-1 and TRBJ1-2; TRBD1 matches 9 bases. V trimming: 5 bases; J trimming: 8 bases; junction bases outside the gene matches: 6. CDR1 DFQATT and CDR2 SNEGSKA come from the germline V gene (reference sequence). The CDR3 has 12 residues. The CDR3 is CSAGTGLSGYTF. The CDR3 DNA is TGCAGTGCTGGGACAGGGCTAAGCGGCTACACCTTC.

This clonotype was seen more than once but under ten times. The chain couples TRBV29-1 to TRBJ2-7, with 7 bases aligning to TRBD2. Germline V gene data show CDR1 as SQVTM and CDR2 as ANQGSEA. The junction had 4 bases not matched to a gene; V was cut back by 6 bases and J by 2 bases. The CDR3 runs 12 residues. The CDR3 DNA follows: TGCAGCGTGGTAGCGGGCGCCTACGAGCAGTACTTC. This codes for CSVVAGAYEQYF.

This chain joins TRBV27 and TRBJ1-3; D remains ambiguous. V shed 5 bases and J shed 2 bases, with 19 bases lying between them. CDR3 size: 17 residues. Germline V gene sequence: CDR1 MNHEY, CDR2 SMNVEV (reference sequence). CDR3 coding DNA: TGTGCCAGCAGTCTCAACTCCTACGGGTATGCTGGAAACACCATATATTTT. It encodes CASSLNSYGYAGNTIYF.

The chain is built from TRBV9 and TRBJ1-2, with D hard to call. V was trimmed by 0 bases and J by 3 bases, leaving 12 bases between them. CDR1 and CDR2 (germline): SGDLS, YYNGEE. CDR3 length: 15 residues. For the CDR3, the DNA is TGTGCCAGCAGCGTAGCTGAGGTATTGGACTATGGCTACACCTTC. It is translated as CASSVAEVLDYGYTF.